The present entry profiles one T cell receptor (beta chain) with its context. This clonotype was observed at least ten times. Its antigen specificity is not known. No base-level quality is on record; no much larger clone is a single base apart. This specimen comes from a study of spatial heterogeneity in lung cancer (dated by TCRdb to between 2018 and 2020). Looking at the study overall: Beta-chain transcripts were consistently detected in greater numbers than alpha-chain transcripts, which likely reflected higher beta-chain transcript abundance. In the raw uncorrected reads, each unique combination of TCR and UMI appeared more than ten times on average. At surgery, both alpha and beta chains were TCR-sequenced in approximately 210 tumor regions, 64 matched nontumor lung samples and a few dozen PBMC samples. In non-small cell lung cancer, the study quantitatively compared TCR alpha and beta repertoires across several tumor regions, matched nontumor lung, and blood. TCR repertoire features were related to nonsynonymous mutation counts determined by whole-exome sequencing of tumor tissue.

The meaning of the sample's time point label: sample taken at primary tumor resection. TCR sequencing used whole RNA extracted from tumor and nontumor lung tissue, or from cryopreserved PBMC samples, without cell sorting. The donors were about 65 patients from the lung TRACERx cohort who had early-stage, untreated non-small cell lung cancer. A patient was chosen for TCR sequencing only when enough RNA was available from at least two tumor regions. Library preparation employed 5' RACE. Sequencing used a NextSeq 500. To allow correction of PCR and sequencing errors, the TCR library protocol tagged every TCR cDNA molecule with a unique molecular identifier. The authors' pipeline ran thus. TCR identification, UMI-based error correction and CDR3 extraction were all carried out with Decombinator tools. TCRs above a frequency of 2 per 1,000, corresponding to the top 1% of the tumor frequency distribution, were defined as expanded. Renyi diversity was calculated using the R vegan package after each repertoire was subsampled 100 times to 5,000 TCRs. CDR3 similarity networks were constructed using string-kernel similarity of amino acid triplets, with links drawn between CDR3s whose pairwise similarity was above 0.82. TCRdb cleaned the public reads at Q25 with fastp, built clones with MiXCR and kept in-frame beta chains. Entries are consolidated by CDR3 protein sequence, retaining the most common genes and DNA. It is TCRdb's table, rather than the study itself, that gives the V and J calls and clone size. For this sample there are around 60,000 distinct CDR3 sequences; roughly 8% appear just once. The top ten hold roughly 16% of the sample.

The paper's findings and limits, for the study overall: Confirming at a functional level the hypothesis that regional TCRs recognize regional mutations was considered to require additional single-cell paired TCR alpha and beta sequencing. Ubiquitous expanded tumor TCRs were detected in blood more often at tumor resection than at routine follow-up.

The clonotype comes from a female donor with early-stage non-small cell lung cancer. The source material was PBMCs, sampled at surgery.

The DNA sequence reads TGTGCCAGCAGTTCCCCGGGACTAGCGGGATTGGAGTATTTT. Translation gives CASSSPGLAGLEYF. The receptor chain draws on TRBV28 and TRBJ2-3, and 13 bases in between align with TRBD2. Germline trimming: 4 bases from V, 13 bases from J; junction bases outside gene matches: 8. The CDR1 and CDR2 encoded by the germline V gene are MDHEN and SYDVKM. The CDR3, from cysteine to phenylalanine, totals 14 residues. The read is trimmed to its CDR3 DNA, 42 bases read in frame from base 1.